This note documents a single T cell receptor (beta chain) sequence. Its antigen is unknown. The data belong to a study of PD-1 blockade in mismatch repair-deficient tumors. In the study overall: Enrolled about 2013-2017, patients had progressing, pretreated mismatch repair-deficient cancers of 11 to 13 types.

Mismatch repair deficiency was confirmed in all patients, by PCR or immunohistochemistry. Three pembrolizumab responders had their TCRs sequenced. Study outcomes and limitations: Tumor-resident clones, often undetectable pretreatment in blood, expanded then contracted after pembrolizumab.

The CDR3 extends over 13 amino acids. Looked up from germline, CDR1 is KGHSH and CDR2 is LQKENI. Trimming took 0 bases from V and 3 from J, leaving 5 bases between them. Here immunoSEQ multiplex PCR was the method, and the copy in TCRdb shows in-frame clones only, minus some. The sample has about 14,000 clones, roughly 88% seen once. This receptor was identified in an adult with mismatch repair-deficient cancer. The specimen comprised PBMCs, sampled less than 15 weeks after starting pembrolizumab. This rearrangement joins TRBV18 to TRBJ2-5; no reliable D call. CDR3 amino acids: CASSPPSEETQYF. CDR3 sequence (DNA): TGTGCCAGCTCACCACCCTCAGAAGAGACCCAGTACTTC. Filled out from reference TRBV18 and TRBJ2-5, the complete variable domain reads NAGVMQNPRHLVRRRGQEARLRCSPMKGHSHVYWYRQLPEEGLKFMVYLQKENIIDESGMPKERFSAEFPKEGPSILRIQQVVRGDSAAYFCASSPPSEETQYFGPGTRLLVL.